This T cell receptor (beta chain) derives from a study of blood T cells in healthy people across ages. Study in general: Template-switching capture recovered about one barcoded beta molecule per two T cells. Whole-study results and caveats: It was found that TCR beta diversity correlated strongly with the percentage of naive T cells. Per-million-T-cell TCR beta diversity fell roughly linearly with age.

Each donor had ten milliliters of peripheral blood drawn. Primers used in a second PCR of about 7 to 11 cycles were a sample-barcoded 5' primer and a J-beta primer mix. Each CDR3 protein gets one entry after TCRdb re-called the 5' RACE reads with MiXCR. The sample comprises 1.5 million or so distinct CDR3 sequences, 40% to 45% of which are singletons, and about 4.1% rests with the top ten. Points on this clonotype: Its antigen is as yet unknown.

The CDR3 length is 16 residues. V gave up 4 bases and J gave up 0 bases; unmatched junction bases: 4. The germline V gene has CDR1 SGHNT and CDR2 YENEEA. Sequencing used blood. The chain couples TRBV11-3 to TRBJ2-2, with TRBD1 matching 8 bases. This receptor was taken from a woman between 18 and 29 years old in good health. CDR3 amino acids: CASSSWTGPNTGELFF. CDR3 nucleotides: TGTGCCAGCAGCTCGTGGACAGGGCCGAACACCGGGGAGCTGTTTTTT.